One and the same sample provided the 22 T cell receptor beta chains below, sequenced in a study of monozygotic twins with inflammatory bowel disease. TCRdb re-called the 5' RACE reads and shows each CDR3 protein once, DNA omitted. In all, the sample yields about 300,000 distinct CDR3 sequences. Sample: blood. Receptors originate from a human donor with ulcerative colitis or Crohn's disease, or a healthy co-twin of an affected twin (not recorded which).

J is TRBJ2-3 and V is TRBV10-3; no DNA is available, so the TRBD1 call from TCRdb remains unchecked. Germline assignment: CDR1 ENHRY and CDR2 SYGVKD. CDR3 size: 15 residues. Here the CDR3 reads CAISDPGGATDTQYF.

The CDR3 region is CASSKQNQPQHF. This chain joins TRBV11-2 and TRBJ1-5. Germline CDR1 and CDR2: SGHAT and FQNNGV. CDR3 length: 12 amino acids.

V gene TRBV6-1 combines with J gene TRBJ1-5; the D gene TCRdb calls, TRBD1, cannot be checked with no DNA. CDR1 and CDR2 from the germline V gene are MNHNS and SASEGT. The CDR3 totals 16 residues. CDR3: CASSDQTGGFVRPQHF.

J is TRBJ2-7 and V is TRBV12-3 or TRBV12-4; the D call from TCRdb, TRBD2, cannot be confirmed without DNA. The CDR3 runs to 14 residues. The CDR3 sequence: CASSFSSGPYEQYF.

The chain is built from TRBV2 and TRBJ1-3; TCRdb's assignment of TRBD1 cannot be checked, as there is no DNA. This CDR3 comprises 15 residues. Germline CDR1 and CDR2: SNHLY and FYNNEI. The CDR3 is CASSEVGAAGNTIYF. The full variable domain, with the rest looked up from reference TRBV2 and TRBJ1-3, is EPEVTQTPSHQVTQMGQEVILRCVPISNHLYFYWYRQILGQKVEFLVSFYNNEISEKSEIFDDQFSVERPDGSNFTLKIRSTKLEDSAMYFCASSEVGAAGNTIYFGEGSWLTVV.

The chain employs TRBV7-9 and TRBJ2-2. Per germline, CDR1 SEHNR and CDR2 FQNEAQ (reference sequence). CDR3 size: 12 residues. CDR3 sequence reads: CASSMQVGELFF.

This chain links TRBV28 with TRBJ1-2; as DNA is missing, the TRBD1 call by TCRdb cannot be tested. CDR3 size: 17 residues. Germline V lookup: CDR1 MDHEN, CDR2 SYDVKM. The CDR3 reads CASSELQGAQIVYGYTF.

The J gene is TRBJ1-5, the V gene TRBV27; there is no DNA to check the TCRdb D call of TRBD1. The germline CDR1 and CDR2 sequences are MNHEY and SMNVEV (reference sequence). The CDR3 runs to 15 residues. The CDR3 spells CASRVGQNSNQPQHF.

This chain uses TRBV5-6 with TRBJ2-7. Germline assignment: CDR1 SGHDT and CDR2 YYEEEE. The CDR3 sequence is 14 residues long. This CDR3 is CASSILRSSYEQYF.

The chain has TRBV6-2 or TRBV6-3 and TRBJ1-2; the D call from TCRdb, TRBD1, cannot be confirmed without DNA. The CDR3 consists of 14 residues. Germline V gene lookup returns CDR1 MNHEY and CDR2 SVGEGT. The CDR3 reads CASSYGLGTRGYTF.

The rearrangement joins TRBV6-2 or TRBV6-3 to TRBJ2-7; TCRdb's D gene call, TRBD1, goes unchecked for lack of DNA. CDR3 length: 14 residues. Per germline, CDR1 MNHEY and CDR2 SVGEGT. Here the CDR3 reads CASSHGQGKHEQYF.

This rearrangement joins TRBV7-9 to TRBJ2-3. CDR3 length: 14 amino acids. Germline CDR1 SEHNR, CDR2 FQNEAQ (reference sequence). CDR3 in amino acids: CASSSPTSADTQYF.

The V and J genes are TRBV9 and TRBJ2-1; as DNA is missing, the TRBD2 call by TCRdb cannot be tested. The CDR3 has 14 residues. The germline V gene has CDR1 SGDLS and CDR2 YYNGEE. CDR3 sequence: CASPDSGKGNEQFF.

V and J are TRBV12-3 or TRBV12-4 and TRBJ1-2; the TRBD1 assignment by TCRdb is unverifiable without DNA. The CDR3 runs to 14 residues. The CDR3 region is CASSLVTGIYGYTF.

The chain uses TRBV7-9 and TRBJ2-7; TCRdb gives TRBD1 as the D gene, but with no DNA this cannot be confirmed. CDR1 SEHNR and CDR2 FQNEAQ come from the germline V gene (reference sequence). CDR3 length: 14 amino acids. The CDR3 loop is CASSPGTGNYEQYF.

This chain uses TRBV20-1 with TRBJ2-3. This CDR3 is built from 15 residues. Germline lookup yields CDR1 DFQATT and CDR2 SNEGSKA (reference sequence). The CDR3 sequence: CSARDSLGGTDTQYF.

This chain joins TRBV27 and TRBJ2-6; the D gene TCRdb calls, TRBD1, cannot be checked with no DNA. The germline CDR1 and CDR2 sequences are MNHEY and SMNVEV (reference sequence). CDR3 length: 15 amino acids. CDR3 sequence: CASSSGPTGANVLTF.

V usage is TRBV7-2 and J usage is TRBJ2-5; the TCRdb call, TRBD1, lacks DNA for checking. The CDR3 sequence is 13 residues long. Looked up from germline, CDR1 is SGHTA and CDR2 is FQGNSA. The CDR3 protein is CASSQGTAETQYF.

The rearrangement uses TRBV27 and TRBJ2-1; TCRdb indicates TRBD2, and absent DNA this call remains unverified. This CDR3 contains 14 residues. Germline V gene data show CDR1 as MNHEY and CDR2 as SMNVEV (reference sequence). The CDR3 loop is CASSNPERNNEQFF.

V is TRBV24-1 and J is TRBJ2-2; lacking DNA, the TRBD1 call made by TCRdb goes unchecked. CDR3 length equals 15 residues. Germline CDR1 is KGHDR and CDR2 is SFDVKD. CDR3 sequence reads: CATSERDREIGELFF.

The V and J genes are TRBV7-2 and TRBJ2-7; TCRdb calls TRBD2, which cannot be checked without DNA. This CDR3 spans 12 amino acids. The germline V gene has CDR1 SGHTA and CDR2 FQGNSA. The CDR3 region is CASGEGRYEQYF.

The CDR3 sequence is CASSYVTSGFYEQYF. V usage is TRBV6-5 and J usage is TRBJ2-7; the D call of TRBD2 rests on TCRdb alone, since no DNA is present to check it. The germline V gene has CDR1 MNHEY and CDR2 SVGAGI. The CDR3 has 15 amino acids.